This TCR beta chain came from a study of cytomegalovirus exposure and HLA in healthy donors. The study, taken as a whole, reports: In vitro assays verified that a few CMV-associated chains recognized CMV antigens specifically.

This PCR relied on a set of 60 Vbeta primers and 13 Jbeta primers. Using immunoSEQ multiplex PCR, the repertoire was profiled, and TCRdb retains in-frame clones only, with some absent. In the table there are about 160,000 clones, around four fifths of which are singletons. This clone showed up just once. Its target is not known. The germline V gene encodes CDR1 SGHTA and CDR2 FQGTGA. This CDR3 contains 14 residues. Trimming shortened V by 5 bases and J by 4 bases, and 13 bases separated the two germline ends. V gene TRBV7-3 combines with J gene TRBJ2-3, with D tentatively TRBD1 (5 bases). The sequence derives from a man aged 45-60 years in good health and CMV-seropositive. Material: PBMCs. This CDR3 is CASSPKATADTQYF. In nucleotides, the CDR3 is TGTGCCAGCAGCCCCAAGGCGACAGCAGATACGCAGTATTTT.